What follows are 2 T cell receptor beta chains derived from one specimen sequenced in a study of T cell responses to AZD1222 COVID-19 vaccine. Repertoires were generated with immunoSEQ multiplex PCR, while TCRdb's copy carries only in-frame clones and drops some. The data hold around 180,000 clones, with 70% to 90% observed a single time. Sequencing used peripheral blood, obtained on day 0 of AZD1222 vaccination. The receptors originated from an adult in good health.

This chain connects TRBV11-2 to TRBJ1-2, with a tentative D call TRBD1 (5 bases). Germline CDR1 and CDR2: SGHAT and FQNNGV. V lost 3 bases to trimming and J lost 8 bases, with 13 bases between them. This CDR3 has 13 amino acids. The CDR3, as DNA: TGTGCCAGCAGCTTCGGTGGGGGATACGGCTACACCTTC. Its protein is CASSFGGGYGYTF.

This chain links TRBV18 with TRBJ2-2; 8 bases are a match to TRBD2. This CDR3 contains 16 residues. Germline V gives CDR1 KGHSH, CDR2 LQKENI. The J segment lost 2 bases and the V segment lost 3 bases, leaving 5 bases of the junction unmatched. CDR3 DNA sequence: TGTGCCAGCTCACCTTATGCGGGAGGTAACACCGGGGAGCTGTTTTTT. Translating it yields CASSPYAGGNTGELFF.